This T cell receptor beta chain was identified during a study of T cell changes during pregnancy in multiple sclerosis. The CDR3 loop spans 13 amino acids. Germline CDR1 is SQVTM and CDR2 is ANQGSEA. V was clipped by 6 bases and J by 4 bases; unmatched bases: 8. TCRdb keeps only in-frame clones here, not all; method: immunoSEQ multiplex PCR. The sample yields approximately 110,000 clones, approximately 90% seen once. This chain uses TRBV29-1 with TRBJ2-7; the match to TRBD1 covers 8 bases. The source is a female donor with multiple sclerosis, enrolled in a pregnancy study. The specimen was peripheral blood, collected after pregnancy. CDR3 sequence reads: CSVRPGGLYEQYF. In DNA form, the CDR3 reads TGCAGCGTCCGACCAGGGGGCCTTTACGAGCAGTACTTC.